These T cell receptor beta chains were read from a single sample in a study of regulatory T cells in long-lasting Graves disease. Using its own MiXCR run on the multiplex PCR reads, TCRdb lists one record per CDR3 protein. The repertoire holds over 400,000 distinct CDR3 sequences, with approximately 14% as singletons. This sample was also put to use in a study of T cells in Graves' hyperthyroidism and ophthalmopathy.

The material sequenced was peripheral blood mononuclear cells (PBMCs), taken at new diagnosis, from a patient treated with antithyroid drugs. These receptors came from a woman aged 45-65 years with Graves disease. Both conserved end residues are part of each CDR3. Each record gives: V gene, D gene, clone size, J gene, CDR3 DNA, CDR3 protein. A D gene is named only where the DNA matches it firmly. Clone size appears in some rows only: once, few, many, or a class for an expanded clone.

TRBV20-1	-	many	TRBJ2-5	TGCAGTGCTAGGGGGGGACACGAGACCCAGTACTTC	CSARGGHETQYF
TRBV14	TRBD1	-	TRBJ2-1	TGTGCCAGCAGCAAACCGGGACAGGGGATAGGGTTCTTC	CASSKPGQGIGFF
TRBV5-1	TRBD2	many	TRBJ2-1	TGCGCCAGCAGCTTGGTCGGCGGGAGGGCCTCCTACAATGAGCAGTTCTTC	CASSLVGGRASYNEQFF
TRBV20-1	-	many	TRBJ2-3	TGCAGTGCCCCGGGGACAGATACGCAGTATTTT	CSAPGTDTQYF
TRBV3-1	TRBD2	many	TRBJ2-3	TGTGCCAGCAGCCAAGTCCTCGGACTAGCGAGCACAGATACGCAGTATTTT	CASSQVLGLASTDTQYF
TRBV5-1	-	many	TRBJ2-5	TGCGCCAGCAGCTTGGAGCCAGGGCTCCAGTACTTC	CASSLEPGLQYF
TRBV10-3	TRBD2	few	TRBJ2-1	TGTGCCATCAGAGAGCGGGAGGGCCAAGATGAGCAGTTCTTC	CAIREREGQDEQFF
TRBV27	TRBD1	many	TRBJ1-4	TGTGCCAGCAGTTGGACAGGGGGCAACGAAAAACTGTTTTTT	CASSWTGGNEKLFF
TRBV5-1	TRBD1	-	TRBJ2-5	TGCGCCAGCAGCACGGGACAGGGTTTCCAAGAGACCCAGTACTTC	CASSTGQGFQETQYF
TRBV6-2/TRBV6-3	TRBD2	-	TRBJ2-3	TGTGCCAGCAGTTCACGACTAGCGGGAGTTAACACAGATACGCAGTATTTT	CASSSRLAGVNTDTQYF
TRBV28	TRBD1	few	TRBJ2-4	TGTGCCAGCAGTTTATCGGACAGGGGGAACATTCAGTACTTC	CASSLSDRGNIQYF
TRBV6-1	-	many	TRBJ1-1	TGTGCCAGCAGTGAATCGTTTTGGGGCCGAGGCACTGAAGCTTTCTTT	CASSESFWGRGTEAFF
TRBV9	-	few	TRBJ2-2	TGTGCCAGCGGGATTTCGAACACCGGGGAGCTGTTTTTT	CASGISNTGELFF
TRBV20-1	TRBD2	many	TRBJ2-3	TGCAGTGCTAGAGATTTAGCGGGAGGGGACGATACGCAGTATTTT	CSARDLAGGDDTQYF
TRBV28	TRBD1	few	TRBJ2-1	TGTGCCAGCACTGCCGGGGACAGAGTTTACAATGAGCAGTTCTTC	CASTAGDRVYNEQFF
TRBV5-1	-	-	TRBJ2-5	TGCGCCAGCAGCTTGGCGGCAGGGGCGACCCAGTACTTC	CASSLAAGATQYF
TRBV20-1	TRBD1	-	TRBJ1-2	TGCAGTGCTACCCCCCCGGGACAGGGGAAGGGAGGCTACACCTTC	CSATPPGQGKGGYTF
TRBV28	-	many	TRBJ2-5	TGTGCCAGCAGTTTCCTGGCGAGGGAGACCCAGTACTTC	CASSFLARETQYF